This T cell receptor beta chain was sequenced for a study of vaccination effects on CD4 cells after COVID-19. Study context: Participants completed two doses of the BNT162b2 or mRNA-1273 vaccine. The study, taken as a whole, reports: Convalescent patients were scarce in the study, and it lacked early post-infection timepoints. Late post-vaccination samples showed marked contraction of infection- and vaccine-induced clones.

Germline values: CDR1 SGHRS, CDR2 YFSETQ. The CDR3 totals 13 residues. The V gene end was trimmed by 4 bases and the J gene end by 5 bases; junction bases not matched to a gene: 4. The assay was immunoSEQ multiplex PCR, and TCRdb's table has in-frame clones only and misses some. The data show tens of thousands of clones, roughly 70% seen once. Using viral peptide pools, the ViraFEST assay grew out antigen-specific CD4+ T cells prior to sequencing. After more than 8 days in culture, the CD4+ T cells were isolated. Among the vaccine recipients, none had a prior SARS-CoV-2 infection, and nucleocapsid antibodies were negative. PBMC cultures contained over 1.5 million cells per well, roughly 10 IU/ml IL-2 and 10 ug/ml peptides. On this clone itself: As yet, its antigen is unknown.

This specimen consisted of CD4+ T cells from PBMCs cultured with HCoV-OC43 spike peptides, obtained before COVID-19 vaccination. Subset denoted: HCoV-OC43 spike overlapping peptide pool stimulation. This chain joins TRBV5-1 and TRBJ2-5; the match to TRBD1 covers 8 bases. The source is a human donor who received a COVID-19 vaccine. The CDR3 reads CASSQGARETQYF. The CDR3 DNA is TGCGCCAGCAGCCAGGGGGCGCGGGAGACCCAGTACTTC.